A selection of T cell receptor beta chains follows, all from one sample in a study of coeliac disease. Some clones are missing from TCRdb's copy, which holds only in-frame ones; the method was immunoSEQ multiplex PCR. The top ten hold around 20% of the sample, which has thousands of clones, 67% seen once. Sequencing used lamina propria lymphocytes from the gut. The receptors here all came from a woman aged 55-70 years with celiac disease. CDR3s include the opening cysteine and the closing phenylalanine or tryptophan. Each record gives: D gene, V gene, clone size, J gene, CDR3 protein, CDR3 DNA. The D gene is left open where the match is weak. Clone size is stated in some rows and not others, as once, few, many or a class when expanded.

NA	TRBV7-2	NA	TRBJ2-3	CASRRGGPPTDTQYF	TGTGCCAGCCGTCGGGGTGGTCCCCCCACAGATACGCAGTATTTT
TRBD2	TRBV5-4	NA	TRBJ2-7	CASSPTGTSGYEQYF	TGTGCCAGCAGCCCTACCGGGACTAGCGGCTACGAGCAGTACTTC
TRBD2	TRBV2	NA	TRBJ2-1	CASEGTRRGGANEQFF	TGTGCCAGCGAGGGGACCCGCCGGGGGGGGGCGAATGAGCAGTTCTTC
NA	TRBV27	few	TRBJ2-3	CASSFKRETDTQYF	TGTGCCAGCAGTTTCAAGAGGGAAACAGATACGCAGTATTTT
TRBD2	TRBV30	NA	TRBJ2-3	CARTSGGTDTQYF	TGTGCCAGGACTAGCGGGGGCACAGATACGCAGTATTTT
NA	TRBV7-6	NA	TRBJ2-7	CASSNSYEQYF	TGTGCCAGCAGCAATAGTTACGAGCAGTACTTC
NA	TRBV28	few	TRBJ2-1	CASTTGLGYNEQFF	TGTGCCAGCACTACCGGCCTCGGGTACAATGAGCAGTTCTTC
NA	TRBV6-5	NA	TRBJ1-6	CASSGGVANSPLHF	TGTGCCAGCAGTGGGGGGGTGGCCAATTCACCCCTCCACTTT
TRBD2	TRBV6-1	NA	TRBJ2-1	CASSESLGSGRFF	TGTGCCAGCAGTGAATCCCTGGGGAGCGGGAGGTTCTTC
NA	TRBV16	NA	TRBJ1-5	CASSQSSGNQPQHF	TGTGCCAGCAGCCAATCGTCGGGCAATCAGCCCCAGCATTTT
NA	TRBV6-4	NA	TRBJ2-7	CASTSRLAEAPNGYEQYF	TGTGCCAGCACCTCGCGGTTGGCGGAAGCCCCTAACGGCTACGAGCAGTACTTC
NA	TRBV2	NA	TRBJ2-1	CASSAQLVGYNEQFF	TGTGCCAGCAGTGCTCAGCTAGTAGGATACAATGAGCAGTTCTTC
NA	TRBV5-1	NA	TRBJ2-7	CASSLEGSVASPYYEQYF	TGCGCCAGCAGCTTGGAGGGGTCAGTGGCCTCGCCCTACTACGAGCAGTACTTC
NA	TRBV21-1	few	TRBJ1-1	CASSARGQGANTEAFF	TGTGCCAGCAGCGCAAGGGGACAGGGGGCCAACACTGAAGCTTTCTTT